The 10 T cell receptor beta chains below were found in one sample sequenced in a study of tumor-infiltrating lymphocytes in primary liver carcinoma. The source material, roughly 20-31 mg of unsorted bulk tissue, was used to co-extract RNA and DNA. TCR beta cDNA came from roughly 0.45 ug total RNA, primed with a constant-region primer. Library construction for TCR beta comprised three nested multiplex PCR rounds performed with slightly modified ARM-PCR. The first two PCR rounds used TRBV1-TRBV30 forward primers with a C-beta reverse primer, 10 cycles each. TCRdb re-called the multiplex PCR reads with MiXCR, one entry per CDR3 protein. This repertoire shows 60,000 to 90,000 distinct CDR3 sequences, roughly 69% found once; its top ten account for about 30%. The sequencing input was liver tumor tissue from sampling region 4. Indicated subset: tumor region T4, right-lateral pole. These receptors all stem from a man between 40 and 49 years old with primary liver carcinoma and hepatitis B virus infection.

This clonotype was recorded once. Lacking the conserved final phenylalanine or tryptophan, this CDR3 likely reflects a read error. The chain has TRBV11-2 and TRBJ2-2, with D tentatively TRBD1 (5 bases). Per germline, CDR1 SGHAT and CDR2 FQNNGV. CDR3 length: 17 residues. The CDR3, as DNA: TGTGCCAGCAACTTAGTTCGGACGTACCCAGGGACCGGGGAGCTGTTTTCG. It encodes CASNLVRTYPGTGELFS.

This clonotype showed up many times. The J gene is TRBJ2-7, the V gene TRBV5-1; 12 nucleotides align to TRBD1. The CDR3 extends over 17 amino acids. Germline V gene lookup returns CDR1 SGHRS and CDR2 YFSETQ. V lost 2 bases to trimming and J lost 5 bases; unmatched junction nucleotides: 11. CDR3 coding DNA: TGCGCCAGCAGCTTTTTCCCGGGACAGGGGGCGGTCGACGAGCAGTACTTC. Its protein is CASSFFPGQGAVDEQYF.

In this sample, this clonotype turned up once. Since no conserved phenylalanine or tryptophan closes the CDR3, a read error is the likely cause. Because the CDR3's place on the DNA is in doubt, the DNA is left out and the CDR3 is given as listed by TCRdb. V gene TRBV6-1 combines with J gene TRBJ2-7. Germline V gene lookup returns CDR1 MNHNS and CDR2 SASEGT. The CDR3 is 12 amino acids in total, end residues counted. CDR3 in amino acids: CANSGLFYEHYL.

As concerns this clonotype: This may be a read error, as it is one base from a much larger clone. This rearrangement joins TRBV7-9 to TRBJ1-1; the D gene is possibly TRBD1 (5 bases). CDR3 size: 13 residues. The V end lost 6 bases, the J end lost 3 bases, and 11 bases lay between the germline ends. Germline V lookup: CDR1 SEHNR, CDR2 FQNEAQ (reference sequence). CDR3: CASSSLGDTEAFF. The CDR3, as DNA: TGTGCCAGCAGTTCTCTGGGGGACACTGAAGCTTTCTTT.

This clonotype came up a few times. The chain recombines TRBV24-1 with TRBJ2-5; no clear D. This CDR3 spans 13 amino acids. Germline V gives CDR1 KGHDR, CDR2 SFDVKD. V lost 5 bases, J lost 1 base, and 7 bases lay in between. CDR3 in DNA: TGTGCCACCAGTGGAATAGCCCAAGAGACCCAGTACTTC. This sequence encodes CATSGIAQETQYF.

This clonotype was counted at least ten times. This chain joins TRBV29-1 and TRBJ1-2, with D possibly being TRBD1 (5 bases). The V gene's germline CDR1 is SQVTM and CDR2 ANQGSEA. Trimming cost V 8 bases and J 4 bases, with 11 bases left between them. The CDR3 is 11 residues long. CDR3 nucleotide sequence: TGCAGCTTTGGGACTATCTATGGCTACACCTTC. This translates into CSFGTIYGYTF.

This clonotype is labeled medium-sized. This chain links TRBV4-1 with TRBJ2-3; tentative D call: TRBD2 (5 bases). Germline V gene sequence: CDR1 MGHRA, CDR2 YSYEKL. The CDR3 spans 13 residues. V was pared by 4 bases and J by 1 base, with 6 bases between. CDR3 sequence: CASSPRGTDTQYF. The CDR3 DNA reads TGCGCCAGCAGCCCGCGGGGCACAGATACGCAGTATTTT.

At least ten counts were recorded for this clonotype. The chain employs TRBV7-9 and TRBJ2-1, with TRBD2 matching 7 bases. Looked up from germline, CDR1 is SEHNR and CDR2 is FQNEAQ (reference sequence). CDR3 size: 15 residues. V was pared by 0 bases and J by 6 bases, with 5 bases of the junction left unmatched. CDR3 sequence reads: CASSLAGGRGNEQFF. As DNA, the CDR3 is TGTGCCAGCAGCTTAGCGGGAGGGCGAGGCAATGAGCAGTTCTTC.

Notes on this clonotype: Possible read error: a much larger clone is one base away. The rearrangement links TRBV21-1 to TRBJ2-7; the table's TRBD1 call for D was not verified on the DNA. TRBV21-1 is an annotated pseudogene. The CDR3 runs 17 residues. The CDR3 DNA reads TGTGCCAGCAGCTCGAACGGGACAAGGGACACCTACTACAAGCAGTACTTC. Its translation is CASSSNGTRDTYYKQYF.

The genes are TRBV4-2 and TRBJ2-5; D possibly uses TRBD1 or TRBD2 (5 bases each). This CDR3 is built from 19 residues. V dropped 4 bases and J dropped 7 bases, with 31 bases sitting between them. Germline values: CDR1 LGHNA, CDR2 YNFKEQ. Here the CDR3 reads CASSRTWSSTGATGGTQYF. CDR3 coding DNA: TGTGCCAGCAGCCGGACCTGGTCCTCAACAGGAGCTACTGGAGGGACCCAGTACTTC.